The source of this TCR beta chain is a study of blood T cell repertoires in COVID-19. Study context: In each case, the material was cDNA or gDNA derived from T cells, B-cell-depleted T cells, or PBMCs.

V shed 7 bases and J 5 bases; nucleotides not matched to a gene: 2. The germline CDR1 and CDR2 sequences are MNHNY and SVGAGI (reference sequence). The CDR3 spans 14 residues. In the authors' methods: It was from reference gene primer amplification that nucleated cell counts were estimated. The repertoire was sequenced with immunoSEQ multiplex PCR; TCRdb's copy has only in-frame clones and lacks some. V, J and clone size were drawn from that table, and D and trimming were deduced from the DNA. The table has about 150,000 clones, roughly 87% seen once. A case of COVID-19 had been met by exposed participants within 2 weeks before study entry.

Sequenced input: PBMCs or T cells enriched from blood (not recorded which). The chain links TRBV6-6 to TRBJ2-2, with TRBD2 matching 12 bases. This TCR came from a woman in her 40s who had been exposed to COVID-19. The CDR3 protein is CASIGLAGTGELFF. CDR3 DNA sequence: TGTGCCAGCATCGGACTAGCGGGAACCGGGGAGCTGTTTTTT.